The clone carrying this T cell receptor beta chain was counted between two and nine times. The antigen remains undetermined. A much more abundant neighbour one base away suggests this may be a read error. This sample was taken from a study of T cells in Graves' hyperthyroidism and ophthalmopathy. General observations from the study: Blood also showed most of the thyroid clonotypes that were expanded above 0.001.

It was RNA transcripts that yielded the amplified TCR beta CDR3 regions. Researchers ran a first-round RT-PCR on the TCR CDR3 using the HTBI primer set. In TCRdb, the multiplex PCR reads were re-called with MiXCR into one record per CDR3 protein. Found here are about 740,000 distinct CDR3 sequences, 12% to 15% of them singletons; the top ten hold roughly 10%. Germline values: CDR1 KGHSH, CDR2 LQKENI. The CDR3 spans 13 residues. The specimen was blood. The V and J genes are TRBV18 and TRBJ1-4; perhaps TRBD1 as D (5 bases). This clonotype was obtained from a woman younger than 30 with Graves' hyperthyroidism. The CDR3, as DNA: TGTGCCAGCTCACCACGGAGGGGAGAAAAACTGCTTTTT. Protein: CASSPRRGEKLLF.